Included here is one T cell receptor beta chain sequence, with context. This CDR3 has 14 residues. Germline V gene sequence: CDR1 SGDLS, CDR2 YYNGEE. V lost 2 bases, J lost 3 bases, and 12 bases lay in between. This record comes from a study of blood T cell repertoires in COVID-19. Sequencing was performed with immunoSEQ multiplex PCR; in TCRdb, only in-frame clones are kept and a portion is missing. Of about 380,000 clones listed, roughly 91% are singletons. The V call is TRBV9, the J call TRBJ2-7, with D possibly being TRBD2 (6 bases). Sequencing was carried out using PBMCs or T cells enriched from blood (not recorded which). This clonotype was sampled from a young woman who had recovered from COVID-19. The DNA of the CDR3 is TGTGCCAGCAGCGTGGCCGGGACTTACTACGAGCAGTACTTC. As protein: CASSVAGTYYEQYF.